These 22 T cell receptor beta chains came from one sample sequenced in a study of blood T cell repertoires in COVID-19. Method: immunoSEQ multiplex PCR; TCRdb's copy keeps in-frame clones and lacks some. This table holds some 210,000 clones, roughly 89% found once. The sequenced sample consisted of peripheral blood. Every receptor here comes from a man in his fifties or sixties who had recovered from COVID-19.

The chain has TRBV20-1 and TRBJ1-1, with D tentatively TRBD1 (6 bases). Trimming left V 6 bases short and J 7 bases short, with 9 bases between. CDR1 is DFQATT and CDR2 is SNEGSKA in the germline V gene (reference sequence). CDR3 length: 10 amino acids. The CDR3 DNA reads as TGCAGTGCCAGACAGGTTGAAGCTTTCTTT. Its protein product is CSARQVEAFF.

The chain has TRBV7-2 and TRBJ1-1; D is perhaps TRBD1 (5 bases). Germline-derived CDR1 and CDR2 are SGHTA and FQGNSA. The CDR3 is 13 residues long. The germline V and J ends were trimmed by 1 base and 11 bases, with 14 bases remaining between them. The CDR3 region is CASSLGFGAAAFF. The CDR3 DNA is TGTGCCAGCAGCTTAGGATTTGGGGCTGCGGCTTTCTTT.

V and J are TRBV6-5 and TRBJ2-1; TRBD2 aligns across 14 bases. The CDR3 loop spans 14 amino acids. Germline assignment: CDR1 MNHEY and CDR2 SVGAGI. The V and J ends lost 6 bases and 9 bases, in that order; junction bases with no gene match: 4. Written as DNA, the CDR3 is TGTGCCAGCAGGGGAGGACTAGCGGGAGGTGAGCAGTTCTTC. Translation gives CASRGGLAGGEQFF.

V gene TRBV19 combines with J gene TRBJ2-7, with 7 nucleotides matching TRBD1. The V gene's germline CDR1 is LNHDA and CDR2 SQIVND (reference sequence). The CDR3 sequence is 14 residues long. Trimming took 2 bases from V and 0 from J; bases not matched to a gene: 1. The CDR3 bases are TGTGCCAGTAGTATAAGACAGGGCTCCTACGAGCAGTACTTC. Its translation is CASSIRQGSYEQYF.

This chain uses TRBV29-1 with TRBJ1-5, with a weak D call TRBD1 (5 bases). Germline assignment: CDR1 SQVTM and CDR2 ANQGSEA. Trimming cost V 6 bases and J 3 bases, with 9 bases left between them. This CDR3 is built from 12 residues. This CDR3 reads CSVRQNNQPQHF. The CDR3 bases are TGCAGCGTACGACAGAACAATCAGCCCCAGCATTTT.

The chain recombines TRBV24-1 with TRBJ2-3; TRBD1 is a possible D gene (6 bases). CDR3 size: 14 residues. Germline CDR1 is KGHDR and CDR2 is SFDVKD. V gave up 2 bases and J gave up 5 bases, with 10 bases separating them. CDR3 region: CATSDSAGEDTQYF. The CDR3 DNA reads as TGTGCCACCAGTGATTCCGCAGGGGAAGATACGCAGTATTTT.

CDR3 bases: TGTGCCAGTACCCCTAGAGGAATAGGCAATCAGCCCCAGCATTTT. Protein sequence: CASTPRGIGNQPQHF. The V and J genes are TRBV19 and TRBJ1-5; D is undetermined. The CDR3 runs to 15 residues. Trimming removed 7 bases from V and 2 bases from J, with 15 bases in between. The germline V gene encodes CDR1 LNHDA and CDR2 SQIVND (reference sequence).

The CDR3 protein is CASSQIGGRTNTGELFF. In DNA form, the CDR3 reads TGTGCCAGTAGTCAAATCGGGGGACGGACGAACACCGGGGAGCTGTTTTTT. The V call is TRBV19, the J call TRBJ2-2, with a weak D call TRBD2 (6 bases). The CDR3 length is 17 residues. V lost 5 bases and J lost 0, with 16 bases in between. Germline V CDR1 and CDR2: LNHDA, SQIVND (reference sequence).

The chain is built from TRBV18 and TRBJ2-7, with D uncertain. Germline assignment: CDR1 KGHSH and CDR2 LQKENI. This CDR3 has 14 amino acids. Trimming removed 4 bases from V and 0 bases from J, with 10 bases in between. Written as DNA, the CDR3 is TGTGCCAGCTCACACTCATGGGCCTCCTACGAGCAGTACTTC. This codes for CASSHSWASYEQYF.

The chain carries TRBV18 and TRBJ2-5, with 7 positions matching TRBD2. Unmatched junction bases numbered 6, after V lost 3 bases and J lost 2 bases. This CDR3 comprises 15 residues. Germline values: CDR1 KGHSH, CDR2 LQKENI. The CDR3 DNA is TGTGCCAGCTCACCTTCGCTAGCGGAACAAGAGACCCAGTACTTC. It encodes CASSPSLAEQETQYF.

Details on this clone: A junction end diverges from the germline sequence, so it may reflect a read error. CDR3: CASSSPGQSYEQYF. The CDR3 coding sequence is TGTGCCAGCTCATCACCGGGACAGTCCTACGAGCAGTACTTC. The chain joins TRBV18 to TRBJ2-7; 7 positions match TRBD1. The CDR3 totals 14 residues. Germline CDR1 and CDR2: KGHSH and LQKENI.

This chain connects TRBV27 to TRBJ2-2; D gene ambiguous. The CDR3 runs to 18 residues. CDR1 MNHEY and CDR2 SMNVEV come from the germline V gene (reference sequence). V lost 3 bases, J lost 1 base, and 18 bases lay in between. This chain's CDR3 is CASSFEFRRIGNTGELFF. CDR3 nucleotide sequence: TGTGCCAGCAGTTTCGAATTCCGCAGGATCGGGAACACCGGGGAGCTGTTTTTT.

V usage is TRBV27 and J usage is TRBJ1-6; D possibly corresponds to TRBD1 (6 bases). CDR1 is MNHEY, CDR2 SMNVEV, per germline (reference sequence). V shed 6 bases and J shed 3 bases, with 15 bases lying between them. The CDR3 is 16 residues long. The CDR3 nucleotides are TGTGCCAGCAGCCTTAGAAGGGGGAACTATAATTCACCCCTCCACTTT. Protein product: CASSLRRGNYNSPLHF.

CDR3 DNA: TGTGCCGGATCCCGGGACAGGTCAACCTACGAGCAGTACTTC. It is translated as CAGSRDRSTYEQYF. This chain joins TRBV28 and TRBJ2-7; 8 positions match TRBD1. CDR3 size: 14 residues. Unmatched junction bases numbered 11, after V lost 11 bases and J lost 2 bases. Germline V CDR1 and CDR2: MDHEN, SYDVKM.

The chain couples TRBV2 to TRBJ2-7, with 7 bases lining up with TRBD1. CDR3 length equals 14 residues. Germline-derived CDR1 and CDR2 are SNHLY and FYNNEI. J gave up 2 bases and V 6 bases, and 7 bases lay outside the gene matches. For the CDR3, the DNA is TGTGCCAGCAGCCAACAGGGGAGTGCCTACGAGCAGTACTTC. Translated, it gives CASSQQGSAYEQYF.

To note about this clone: Within the sample, other DNA sequences also encode this same CDR3. V and J are TRBV19 and TRBJ2-2; 11 bases align to TRBD1. CDR3 length: 16 residues. CDR1 LNHDA and CDR2 SQIVND come from the germline V gene (reference sequence). V dropped 4 bases and J dropped 0; count of bases not matched to a gene: 1. The CDR3 is CASSRTGGANTGELFF. The CDR3 coding sequence is TGTGCCAGTAGTAGGACAGGGGGCGCGAACACCGGGGAGCTGTTTTTT.

The rearrangement links TRBV14 to TRBJ2-2; 12 nucleotides agree with TRBD2. V dropped 1 base and J dropped 4; count of bases not matched to a gene: 1. Germline V gene data show CDR1 as SGHDN and CDR2 as FVKESK. The CDR3 totals 16 residues. The DNA for the CDR3 is TGTGCCAGCAGCCAAGGGACTAGCGGGGTCACCGGGGAGCTGTTTTTT. It encodes CASSQGTSGVTGELFF.

The rearrangement links TRBV30 to TRBJ2-1; 8 bases are a match to TRBD2. The CDR3 extends over 15 amino acids. V lost 4 bases to trimming and J lost 6 bases; unmatched junction nucleotides: 11. Looked up from germline, CDR1 is GTSNPN and CDR2 is SVGIG (reference sequence). This CDR3 is CAWIRSGSLFNEQFF. In DNA, the CDR3 is TGTGCCTGGATCCGAAGCGGGAGTCTGTTCAATGAGCAGTTCTTC.

The rearrangement joins TRBV25-1 to TRBJ1-4; no clear D gene. The CDR3 totals 14 residues. Germline V gene sequence: CDR1 MGHDK, CDR2 SYGVNS. Trimming removed 5 bases at V and 4 bases at J, with 11 bases between. The CDR3 nucleotides are TGTGCCAGCAGTTTCCCGGGTGATAATGAAAAACTGTTTTTT. As protein: CASSFPGDNEKLFF. The whole variable domain, remainder taken from reference TRBV25-1 and TRBJ1-4, is EADIYQTPRYLVIGTGKKITLECSQTMGHDKMYWYQQDPGMELHLIHYSYGVNSTEKGDLSSESTVSRIRTEHFPLTLESARPSHTSQYLCASSFPGDNEKLFFGSGTQLSVL.

This chain links TRBV28 with TRBJ2-4, with D perhaps matching TRBD2 (6 bases). The CDR3 spans 15 residues. V lost 2 bases and J lost 6, with 14 bases in between. The germline V gene encodes CDR1 MDHEN and CDR2 SYDVKM. The CDR3 DNA reads as TGTGCCAGCAGTTTAGGAGGGACGCGAGGAAACATTCAGTACTTC. Translated, it gives CASSLGGTRGNIQYF.

The chain is built from TRBV7-2 and TRBJ2-3, with D perhaps matching TRBD1 (6 bases). The CDR3 has 13 residues. Trimming stripped 4 bases from V and 5 bases from J, with 10 bases between. Germline V gene lookup returns CDR1 SGHTA and CDR2 FQGNSA. As DNA, the CDR3 is TGTGCCAGCAGCTCCCGACAGGTAGATACGCAGTATTTT. Translation: CASSSRQVDTQYF.

The gene calls are TRBV4-3 and TRBJ2-1, with TRBD1 matching over 10 bases. The junction had 5 bases not matched to a gene; V was cut back by 0 bases and J by 3 bases. The CDR3 length is 17 residues. Germline V gene data show CDR1 as LGHNA and CDR2 as YSLEER. The CDR3: CASSQELRDRGYNEQFF. CDR3 DNA sequence: TGCGCCAGCAGCCAAGAGCTACGGGACAGGGGCTACAATGAGCAGTTCTTC.